This TCR beta chain is from a study of blood T cell repertoires in COVID-19. Generated by immunoSEQ multiplex PCR, the TCRdb table keeps only in-frame clones and is missing some. This sample has about 160,000 clones; more than 70% occur once, and the top ten carry roughly 13%. V lost 5 bases to trimming and J lost 4 bases; unmatched junction nucleotides: 14. Germline values: CDR1 SQVTM, CDR2 ANQGSEA. The CDR3 length is 16 residues. This chain connects TRBV29-1 to TRBJ2-7; 10 bases line up with TRBD1. This TCR came from a man aged 18 to 35 with active or convalescent COVID-19. The sample consisted of peripheral blood. DNA for the CDR3: TGCAGCGTTATTCGGGGTTGGGACAGGGGATCTTACGAGCAGTACTTC. This sequence encodes CSVIRGWDRGSYEQYF.